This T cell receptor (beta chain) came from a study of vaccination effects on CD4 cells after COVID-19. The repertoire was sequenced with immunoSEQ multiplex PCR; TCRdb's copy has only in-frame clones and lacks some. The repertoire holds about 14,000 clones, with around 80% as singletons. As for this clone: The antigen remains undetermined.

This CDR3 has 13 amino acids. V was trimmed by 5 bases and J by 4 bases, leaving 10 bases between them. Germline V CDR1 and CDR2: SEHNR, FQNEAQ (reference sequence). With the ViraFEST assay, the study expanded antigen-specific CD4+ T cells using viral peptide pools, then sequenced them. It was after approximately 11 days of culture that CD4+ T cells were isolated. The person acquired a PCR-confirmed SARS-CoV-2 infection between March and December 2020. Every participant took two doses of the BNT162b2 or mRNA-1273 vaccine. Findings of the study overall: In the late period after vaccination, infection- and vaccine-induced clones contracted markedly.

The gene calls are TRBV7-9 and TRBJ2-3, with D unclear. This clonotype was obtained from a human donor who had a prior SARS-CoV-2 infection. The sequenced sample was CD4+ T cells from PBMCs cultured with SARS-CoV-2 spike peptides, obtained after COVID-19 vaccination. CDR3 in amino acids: CASSPSSSDTQYF. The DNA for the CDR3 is TGTGCCAGCAGCCCCTCATCCTCAGATACGCAGTATTTT.